This T cell receptor (beta chain) was recovered during a study of Ad26.COV2.S vaccination and SARS-CoV-2 variants. Study background: The donor was enrolled in the Ad26.COV2.S arm of the COV1001 trial.

The CDR3 loop spans 15 amino acids. J lost 6 bases, V lost 4 bases, and 7 bases had no gene match. Looked up from germline, CDR1 is SGHNT and CDR2 is YYREEE (reference sequence). The study, taken as a whole, reports: The TCR breadth and depth analyses may have produced an underestimate of total T cell responses. Those who received vaccine or placebo ended up with similar non-spike TCR breadth.

Sequencing used immunoSEQ multiplex PCR; TCRdb keeps in-frame clones, though not all of them. The data hold about 680,000 clones, with 80% to 90% observed a single time. For this clone: The antigen is not known.

Indicated treatment: roughly 20 received Ad26.COV2.S at low or high dose, single or two shots; roughly five received placebo; per-sample allocation not given. Samples were taken on day 63 after the first vaccine or placebo injection. What was given as vaccine was an Ad26 vector encoding Wuhan-strain SARS-CoV-2 spike. Sequenced here: peripheral blood, sampled in a trial of Ad26.COV2.S vaccine versus placebo. The source is a person between 18 and 65 years old who received the Ad26.COV2.S COVID-19 vaccine or a placebo. V gene TRBV5-4 combines with J gene TRBJ2-1; TRBD1 aligns across 10 bases. Here the CDR3 reads CASSVGQGMGNEQFF. CDR3 nucleotide sequence: TGTGCCAGCAGCGTGGGACAGGGGATGGGCAATGAGCAGTTCTTC. The whole variable domain, filled in from reference TRBV5-4 and TRBJ2-1, reads ETGVTQSPTHLIKTRGQQVTLRCSSQSGHNTVSWYQQALGQGPQFIFQYYREEENGRGNFPPRFSGLQFPNYSSELNVNALELDDSALYLCASSVGQGMGNEQFFGPGTRLTVL.